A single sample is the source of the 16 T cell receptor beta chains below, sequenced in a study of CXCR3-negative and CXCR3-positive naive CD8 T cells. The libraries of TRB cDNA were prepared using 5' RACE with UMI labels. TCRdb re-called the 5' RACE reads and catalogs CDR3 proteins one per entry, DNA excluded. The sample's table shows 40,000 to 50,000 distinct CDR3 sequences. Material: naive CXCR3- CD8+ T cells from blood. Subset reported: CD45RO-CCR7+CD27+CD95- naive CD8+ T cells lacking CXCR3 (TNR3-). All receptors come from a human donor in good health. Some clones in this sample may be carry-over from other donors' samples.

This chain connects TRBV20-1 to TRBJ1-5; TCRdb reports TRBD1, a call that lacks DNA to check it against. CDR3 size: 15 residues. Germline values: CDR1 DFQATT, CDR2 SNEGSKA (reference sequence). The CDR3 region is CSAREMTTGYQPQHF.

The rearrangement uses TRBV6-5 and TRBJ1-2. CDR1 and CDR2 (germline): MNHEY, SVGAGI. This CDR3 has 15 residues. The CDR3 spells CASSYDQETKYGYTF.

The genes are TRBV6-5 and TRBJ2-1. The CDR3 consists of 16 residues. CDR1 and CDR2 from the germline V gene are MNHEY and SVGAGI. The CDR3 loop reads CASSSSDGVIYNEQFF.

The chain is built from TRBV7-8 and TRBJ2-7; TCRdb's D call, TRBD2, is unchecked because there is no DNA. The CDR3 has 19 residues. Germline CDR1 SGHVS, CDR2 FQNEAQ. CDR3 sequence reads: CASSLEGEGWGPSSYEQYF.

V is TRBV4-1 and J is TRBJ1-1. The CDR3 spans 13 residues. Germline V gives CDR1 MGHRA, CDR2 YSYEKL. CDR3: CASSRPAQTEAFF.

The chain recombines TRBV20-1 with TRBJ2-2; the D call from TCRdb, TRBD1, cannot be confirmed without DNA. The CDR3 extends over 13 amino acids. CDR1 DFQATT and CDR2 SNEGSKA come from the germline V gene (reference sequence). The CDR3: CSIAQGGAGELFF.

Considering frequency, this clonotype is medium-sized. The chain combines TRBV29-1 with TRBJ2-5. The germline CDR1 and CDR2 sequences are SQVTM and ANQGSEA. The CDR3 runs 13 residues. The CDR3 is CSVWLLGQETQYF.

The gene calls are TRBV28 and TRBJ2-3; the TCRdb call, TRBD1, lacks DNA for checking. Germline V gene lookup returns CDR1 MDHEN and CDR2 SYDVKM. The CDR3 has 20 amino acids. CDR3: CASSPLSDKGLGIFVDTQYF.

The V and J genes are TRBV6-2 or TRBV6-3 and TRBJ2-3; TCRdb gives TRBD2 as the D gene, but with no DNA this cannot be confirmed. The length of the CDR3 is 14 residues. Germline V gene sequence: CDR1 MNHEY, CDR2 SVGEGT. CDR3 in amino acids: CASSAGASTDTQYF.

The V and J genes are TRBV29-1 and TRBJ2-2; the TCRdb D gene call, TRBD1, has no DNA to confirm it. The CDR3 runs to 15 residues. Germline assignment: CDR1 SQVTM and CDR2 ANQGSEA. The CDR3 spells CSVEDPGHLTGELFF.

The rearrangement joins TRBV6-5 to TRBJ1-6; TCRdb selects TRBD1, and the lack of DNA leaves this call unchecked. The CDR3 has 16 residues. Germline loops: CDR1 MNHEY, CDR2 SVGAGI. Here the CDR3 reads CASSYGEATGSAPLHF.

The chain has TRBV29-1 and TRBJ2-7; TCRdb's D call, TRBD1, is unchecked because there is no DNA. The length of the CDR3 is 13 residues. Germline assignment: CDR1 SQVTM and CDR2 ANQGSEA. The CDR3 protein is CSVVTPASYEQYF.

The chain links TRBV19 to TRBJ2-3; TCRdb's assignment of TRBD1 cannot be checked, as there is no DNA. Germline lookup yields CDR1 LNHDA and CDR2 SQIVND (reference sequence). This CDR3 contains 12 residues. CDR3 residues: CASSIPADTQYF. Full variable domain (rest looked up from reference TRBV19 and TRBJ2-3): DGGITQSPKYLFRKEGQNVTLSCEQNLNHDAMYWYRQDPGQGLRLIYYSQIVNDFQKGDIAEGYSVSREKKESFPLTVTSAQKNPTAFYLCASSIPADTQYFGPGTRLTVL.

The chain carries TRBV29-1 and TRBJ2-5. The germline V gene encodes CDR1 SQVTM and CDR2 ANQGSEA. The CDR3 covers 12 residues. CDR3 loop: CSVEIRLETQYF.

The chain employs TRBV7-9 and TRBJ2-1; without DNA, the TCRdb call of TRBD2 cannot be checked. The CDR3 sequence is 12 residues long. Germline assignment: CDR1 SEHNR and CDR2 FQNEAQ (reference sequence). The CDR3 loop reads CASSPRLGEQFF.

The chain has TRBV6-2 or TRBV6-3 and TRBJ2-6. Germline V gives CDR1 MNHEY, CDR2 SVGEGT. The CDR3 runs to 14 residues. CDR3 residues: CASSLDSGANVLTF.